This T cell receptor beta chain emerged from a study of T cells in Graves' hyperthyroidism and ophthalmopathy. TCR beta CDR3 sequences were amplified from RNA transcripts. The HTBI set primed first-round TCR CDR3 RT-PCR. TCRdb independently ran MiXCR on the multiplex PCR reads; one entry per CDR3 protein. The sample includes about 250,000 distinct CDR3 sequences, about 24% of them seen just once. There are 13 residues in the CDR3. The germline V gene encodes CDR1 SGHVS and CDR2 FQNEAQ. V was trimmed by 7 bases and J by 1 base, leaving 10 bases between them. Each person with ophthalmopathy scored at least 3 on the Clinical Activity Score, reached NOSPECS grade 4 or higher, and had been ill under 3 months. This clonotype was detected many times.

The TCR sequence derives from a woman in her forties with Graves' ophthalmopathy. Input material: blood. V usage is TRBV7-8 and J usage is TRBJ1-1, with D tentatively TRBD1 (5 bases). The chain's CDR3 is CASMAGRNTEAFF. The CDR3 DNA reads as TGTGCCAGCATGGCAGGGAGGAACACTGAAGCTTTCTTT.